The rows below give T cell receptor beta chains drawn from one sample of a study of pediatric ulcerative colitis. The data were produced by immunoSEQ multiplex PCR, yet TCRdb's version contains in-frame clones alone and is incomplete. The sample has about 60,000 clones, about 89% seen once. Sequencing used blood. Receptors were obtained from a boy between 5 and 17 years old who was a control in a study of pediatric ulcerative colitis. Each CDR3 is given with its conserved first and last residue. D genes are given only for firm matches. The size of a clone is reported for some rows only, either as once, few or many, or as a class for expanded clones.

NA	TRBV21-1	NA	TRBJ2-7	CASSKWAGGHLDEQYF	TGTGCCAGCAGCAAATGGGCGGGGGGGCACCTGGACGAGCAGTACTTC
NA	TRBV7-2	NA	TRBJ1-1	CASRPSRWGTEAFF	TGTGCCAGCAGACCTTCTAGGTGGGGCACTGAAGCTTTCTTT
NA	TRBV7-2	NA	TRBJ2-3	CASSSPGGTDTQYF	TGTGCCAGCAGCTCCCCTGGGGGCACAGATACGCAGTATTTT
TRBD1	TRBV11-1	NA	TRBJ2-7	CASTPTGTYEQYF	TGTGCCAGCACCCCGACAGGGACCTACGAGCAGTACTTC
TRBD2	TRBV7-3	NA	TRBJ2-1	CASSPGPGLAEERYYNEQFF	TGTGCCAGCAGCCCAGGACCCGGACTAGCGGAAGAGAGGTACTACAATGAGCAGTTCTTC
TRBD1	TRBV5-1	NA	TRBJ1-1	CASSLGDRGPMNTEAFF	TGCGCCAGCAGCTTGGGGGACAGGGGGCCCATGAACACTGAAGCTTTCTTT
TRBD1	TRBV2	NA	TRBJ2-7	CASSDGQGAPSYEQYF	TGTGCCAGCAGTGATGGACAGGGGGCCCCCTCCTACGAGCAGTACTTC
TRBD2	TRBV6-4	NA	TRBJ2-7	CASSEFRASGSYEQYF	TGTGCCAGCAGTGAATTTAGGGCTAGCGGGAGCTACGAGCAGTACTTC
NA	TRBV6-5	NA	TRBJ2-2	CASSYRELSGPGELFF	TGTGCCAGCAGTTACAGGGAATTGTCAGGTCCCGGGGAGCTGTTTTTT
TRBD2	TRBV14	NA	TRBJ2-1	CASSHGRSSYNEQFF	TGTGCCAGCAGCCACGGGAGGAGCTCCTACAATGAGCAGTTCTTC
NA	TRBV6-1	NA	TRBJ2-2	CASSGGDPTGELFF	TGTGCCAGCAGTGGGGGGGACCCCACCGGGGAGCTGTTTTTT
NA	TRBV7-2	NA	TRBJ2-7	CASSLGGGYEQYF	TGTGCCAGCAGCTTAGGTGGCGGCTACGAGCAGTACTTC
NA	TRBV7-3	NA	TRBJ1-4	CASSPGPPNEKLFF	TGTGCCAGCAGTCCGGGACCCCCTAATGAAAAACTGTTTTTT
TRBD2	TRBV6-4	NA	TRBJ2-1	CASSEGTSGINEQFF	TGTGCCAGCAGTGAAGGGACTAGCGGGATCAATGAGCAGTTCTTC
NA	TRBV27	NA	TRBJ2-1	CASSSPSYNEQFF	TGTGCCAGCAGTTCTCCCTCCTACAATGAGCAGTTCTTC
NA	TRBV27	NA	TRBJ1-6	CASSSHRGGWNSPLHF	TGTGCCAGCAGTTCCCACCGGGGGGGTTGGAATTCACCCCTCCACTTT
TRBD2	TRBV7-2	once	TRBJ2-1	CASSQGLAGVNEQFF	TGTGCCAGCAGCCAGGGACTAGCGGGAGTAAATGAGCAGTTCTTC
TRBD2	TRBV9	NA	TRBJ2-2	CASSAGGATSGELFF	TGTGCCAGCAGCGCCGGGGGGGCGACGTCTGGGGAGCTGTTTTTT
NA	TRBV25-1	NA	TRBJ1-4	CASSAGFGEKLFF	TGTGCCAGCAGTGCGGGATTTGGTGAAAAACTGTTTTTT
TRBD2	TRBV28	NA	TRBJ2-1	CASSLGLAGAYNEQFF	TGTGCCAGCAGTCTGGGACTAGCGGGGGCCTACAATGAGCAGTTCTTC
NA	TRBV9	NA	TRBJ1-4	CASSVGSAANEKLFF	TGTGCCAGCAGCGTAGGCAGCGCAGCTAATGAAAAACTGTTTTTT
NA	TRBV6-1	few	TRBJ1-6	CASSKGGEGGSPLHF	TGTGCCAGCAGTAAGGGTGGGGAGGGCGGTTCACCCCTCCACTTT
NA	TRBV2	NA	TRBJ2-5	CASSIGQGRTTQYF	TGTGCCAGCTCGATTGGGCAGGGGAGAACTACCCAGTACTTC
NA	TRBV7-7	NA	TRBJ2-7	CASSLGGATPGEQYF	TGTGCTAGCAGCTTAGGAGGGGCGACTCCGGGCGAGCAGTACTTC
TRBD1	TRBV25-1	NA	TRBJ1-5	CASSQGEGFQPQHF	TGTGCCAGCAGTCAGGGGGAAGGTTTTCAGCCCCAGCATTTT
NA	TRBV29-1	NA	TRBJ1-1	CSVDGVRHTEAFF	TGCAGCGTTGACGGAGTTCGACACACTGAAGCTTTCTTT
NA	TRBV11-2	NA	TRBJ1-6	CASSHRGGSNSPLHF	TGTGCCAGCAGCCACCGGGGCGGTAGCAATTCACCCCTCCACTTT
TRBD1	TRBV10-3	NA	TRBJ1-1	CAIKAGQVTEAFF	TGTGCCATCAAGGCGGGACAGGTCACTGAAGCTTTCTTT
NA	TRBV30	NA	TRBJ2-7	CAWSGHIDYEQYF	TGTGCCTGGAGTGGGCACATAGACTACGAGCAGTACTTC
NA	TRBV7-2	NA	TRBJ2-7	CASSFKGGGRHYEQYF	TGTGCCAGCAGCTTTAAGGGGGGAGGCCGTCACTACGAGCAGTACTTC
TRBD2	TRBV4-2	NA	TRBJ2-7	CASSQDGPGTNYEQYF	TGTGCCAGCAGCCAAGATGGACCCGGGACTAACTACGAGCAGTACTTC
TRBD2	TRBV29-1	NA	TRBJ2-7	CSVTETGLAGPIPYEQYF	TGCAGCGTTACGGAAACTGGACTAGCGGGACCGATTCCGTACGAGCAGTACTTC
NA	TRBV5-1	NA	TRBJ1-2	CASSPGRAEPNYGYTF	TGCGCCAGCAGCCCAGGTCGGGCCGAGCCTAACTATGGCTACACCTTC